This T cell receptor (beta chain) was recovered during a study of regulatory T cells in long-lasting Graves disease. Specified time point: persistent/refractory GD, antithyroid drugs over 5 years with positive TRAb. The TCR library was made from RNA extracted from PBMCs. General study findings and limits: The TCR repertoire of persistent Graves' patients was less diverse than that of newly diagnosed ones.

By sample share, this clonotype is medium-sized. Its antigen remains unidentified. Investigators prepared the TCR beta libraries by applying iRepertoire HTBI primers and Arm-PCR of CDR3 regions. Per the original data handling: Identification of gene segments yielded some 61 TRBV and about 14 TRBJ across samples. Each CDR3 protein is one row after TCRdb ran MiXCR on the multiplex PCR reads. None of the V and J calls come from the authors' own analysis; TCRdb made them. This sample has 300,000 to 400,000 distinct CDR3 sequences, with about 20% found just once. The V end was cut by 1 base, the J end by 3 bases, with 3 bases between. The CDR3 covers 11 residues. CDR1 is DFQATT and CDR2 is SNEGSKA in the germline V gene (reference sequence).

The sample here was peripheral blood mononuclear cells (PBMCs), taken when the disease was refractory, from a patient treated with antithyroid drugs. This TCR derives from a female donor with Graves disease. This chain connects TRBV20-1 to TRBJ1-1, with D unclear. CDR3 in amino acids: CSARGYTEAFF. DNA of the CDR3: TGCAGTGCTAGAGGGTACACTGAAGCTTTCTTT.